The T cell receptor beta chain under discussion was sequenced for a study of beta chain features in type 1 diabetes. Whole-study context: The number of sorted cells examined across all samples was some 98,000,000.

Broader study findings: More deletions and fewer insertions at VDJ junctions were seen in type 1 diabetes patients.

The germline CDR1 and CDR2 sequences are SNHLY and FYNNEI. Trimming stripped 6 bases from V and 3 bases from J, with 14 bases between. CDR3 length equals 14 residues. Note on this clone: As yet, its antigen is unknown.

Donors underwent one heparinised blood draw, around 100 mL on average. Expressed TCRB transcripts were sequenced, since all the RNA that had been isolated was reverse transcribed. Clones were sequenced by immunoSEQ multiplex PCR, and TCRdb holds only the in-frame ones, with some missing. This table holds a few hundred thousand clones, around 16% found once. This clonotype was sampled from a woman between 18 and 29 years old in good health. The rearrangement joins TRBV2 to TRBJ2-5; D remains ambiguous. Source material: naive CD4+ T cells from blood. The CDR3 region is CASRPSPQEETQYF. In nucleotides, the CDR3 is TGTGCCAGCAGGCCCAGCCCGCAGGAAGAGACCCAGTACTTC.